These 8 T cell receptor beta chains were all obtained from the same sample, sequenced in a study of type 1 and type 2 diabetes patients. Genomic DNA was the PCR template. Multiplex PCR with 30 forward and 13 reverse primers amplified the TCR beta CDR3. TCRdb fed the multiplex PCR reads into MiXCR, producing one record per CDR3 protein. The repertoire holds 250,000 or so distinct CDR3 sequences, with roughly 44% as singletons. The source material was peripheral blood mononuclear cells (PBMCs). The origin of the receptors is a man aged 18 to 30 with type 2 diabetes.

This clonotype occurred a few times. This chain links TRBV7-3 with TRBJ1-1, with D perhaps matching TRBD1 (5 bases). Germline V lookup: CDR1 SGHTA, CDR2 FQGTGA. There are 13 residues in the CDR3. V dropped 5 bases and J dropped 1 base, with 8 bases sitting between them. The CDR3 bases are TGTGCCAGCAGCCCGGGGGGGAACACTGAAGCTTTCTTT. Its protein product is CASSPGGNTEAFF.

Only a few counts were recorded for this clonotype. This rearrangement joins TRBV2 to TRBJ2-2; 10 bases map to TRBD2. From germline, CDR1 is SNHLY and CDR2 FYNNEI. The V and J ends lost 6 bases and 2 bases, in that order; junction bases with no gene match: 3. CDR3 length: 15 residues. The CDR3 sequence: CASRVAGGNTGELFF. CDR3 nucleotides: TGTGCCAGCAGAGTAGCGGGAGGTAACACCGGGGAGCTGTTTTTT.

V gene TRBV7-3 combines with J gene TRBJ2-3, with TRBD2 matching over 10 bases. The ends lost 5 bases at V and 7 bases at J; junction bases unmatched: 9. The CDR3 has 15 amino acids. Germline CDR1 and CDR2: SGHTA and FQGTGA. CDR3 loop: CASSVSGGAENTQYF. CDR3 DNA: TGTGCCAGCAGCGTCAGCGGGGGGGCCGAGAATACGCAGTATTTT.

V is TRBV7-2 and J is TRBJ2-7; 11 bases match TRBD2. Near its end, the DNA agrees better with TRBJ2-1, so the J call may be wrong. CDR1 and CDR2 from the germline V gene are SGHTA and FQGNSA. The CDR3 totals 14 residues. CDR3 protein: CASSTSGRLDEQFF. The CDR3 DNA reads TGTGCCAGCAGCACTAGCGGGAGATTGGATGAGCAGTTCTTC.

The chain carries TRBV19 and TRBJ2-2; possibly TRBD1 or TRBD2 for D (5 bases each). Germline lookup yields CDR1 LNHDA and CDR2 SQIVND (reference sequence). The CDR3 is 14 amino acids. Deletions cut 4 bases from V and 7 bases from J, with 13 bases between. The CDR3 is CASSTGTNYGELFF. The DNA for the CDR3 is TGTGCCAGTAGTACCGGGACCAATTACGGGGAGCTGTTTTTT.

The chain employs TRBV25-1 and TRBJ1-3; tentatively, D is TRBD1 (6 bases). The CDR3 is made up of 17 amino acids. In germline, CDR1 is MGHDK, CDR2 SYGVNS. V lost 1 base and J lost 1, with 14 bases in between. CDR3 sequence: CASSEWDKYESGNTIYF. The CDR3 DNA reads TGTGCCAGCAGTGAATGGGACAAATACGAGTCTGGAAACACCATATATTTT.

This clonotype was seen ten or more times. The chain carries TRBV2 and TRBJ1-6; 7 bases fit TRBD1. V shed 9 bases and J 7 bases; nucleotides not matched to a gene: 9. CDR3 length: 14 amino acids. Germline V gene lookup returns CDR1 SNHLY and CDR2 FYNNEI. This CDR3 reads CASLSGTANSPLHF. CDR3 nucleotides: TGTGCCAGTCTCAGCGGGACAGCCAATTCACCCCTCCACTTT.

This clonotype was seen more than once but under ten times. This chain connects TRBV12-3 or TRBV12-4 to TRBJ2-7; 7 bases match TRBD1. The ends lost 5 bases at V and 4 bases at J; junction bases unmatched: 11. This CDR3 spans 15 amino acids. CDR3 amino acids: CASSHREQGLYEQYF. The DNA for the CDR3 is TGTGCCAGCAGTCATCGCGAACAGGGGCTTTACGAGCAGTACTTC.